The 23 T cell receptor beta chains in this list originate from one sample, sequenced in a study of regulatory T cells in long-lasting Graves disease. The time point was: newly diagnosed GD, antithyroid drugs for less than 3 months. PBMC-derived RNA was used for the TCR library. Researchers made TCR beta libraries by using iRepertoire HTBI primers and running Arm-PCR on CDR3 regions. Each CDR3 protein is one row after TCRdb ran MiXCR on the multiplex PCR reads. The repertoire includes 400,000 to 500,000 distinct CDR3 sequences, 16% of them detected once, and under 30% sits in the top ten. This sample also appeared in a second study, on T cells in Graves' hyperthyroidism and ophthalmopathy.

The sequencing used peripheral blood mononuclear cells (PBMCs), collected at new diagnosis, from a patient treated with antithyroid drugs. Source of these receptors: a woman aged 18-29 years with Graves disease.

V usage is TRBV3-1 and J usage is TRBJ2-1; D is unresolved. Deletions cut 1 base from V and 6 bases from J, with 16 bases between. This CDR3 contains 16 residues. CDR1 LGHDT and CDR2 YNNKEL come from the germline V gene (reference sequence). The CDR3 nucleotides read TGTGCCAGCAGCCAAGTAATAACCCCTTTAGGCAATGAGCAGTTCTTC. The encoded protein is CASSQVITPLGNEQFF.

The sample holds a few counts of this clonotype. The DNA for the CDR3 is TGTGCCAGCAGTTACTCGAACCAGGAGAAGTTCTTC. Translating gives CASSYSNQEKFF. The genes are TRBV6-2 or TRBV6-3 and TRBJ2-1, with D hard to call. Per the germline V gene, CDR1 is MNHEY and CDR2 is SVGEGT. This CDR3 has 12 amino acids. V lost 0 bases, J lost 14 bases, and 11 bases lay in between.

This clonotype was observed at least ten times. V usage is TRBV29-1 and J usage is TRBJ2-1; 10 nucleotides align to TRBD2. Germline lookup yields CDR1 SQVTM and CDR2 ANQGSEA. The CDR3 spans 13 residues. Trimming removed 7 bases from V and 1 base from J; junction bases left unmatched: 1. The CDR3 bases are TGCAGCGGTAGCGGGAGGTCCTACAATGAGCAGTTCTTC. Its protein is CSGSGRSYNEQFF.

This clonotype appeared many times. The chain couples TRBV27 to TRBJ2-7, with 10 bases aligning to TRBD2. Germline lookup yields CDR1 MNHEY and CDR2 SMNVEV (reference sequence). J lost 1 base, V lost 5 bases, and 8 bases had no gene match. This CDR3 comprises 16 residues. CDR3 protein: CASSTTSGKGSYEQYF. The DNA for the CDR3 is TGTGCCAGCAGTACCACTAGCGGGAAAGGGTCCTACGAGCAGTACTTC.

This clonotype appeared many times. The chain recombines TRBV24-1 with TRBJ2-7; D may be TRBD1 or TRBD2 (5 bases each). This CDR3 has 13 residues. V was trimmed by 4 bases and J by 5 bases, leaving 11 bases between them. The germline V gene has CDR1 KGHDR and CDR2 SFDVKD. CDR3 amino acids: CATSEGEANEQYF. For the CDR3, the DNA is TGTGCCACCAGTGAGGGGGAAGCAAACGAGCAGTACTTC.

This clonotype came up many times. This chain connects TRBV29-1 to TRBJ2-7, with D perhaps TRBD2 (6 bases). Germline loops: CDR1 SQVTM, CDR2 ANQGSEA. This CDR3 is 13 amino acids long. Trimming took 6 bases from V and 4 from J, leaving 16 bases between them. The CDR3 loop reads CSVSGGRQYEQYF. The CDR3 nucleotides read TGCAGCGTGTCCGGGGGACGTCAGTACGAGCAGTACTTC.

The chain is built from TRBV4-1 and TRBJ2-3; TRBD2 agrees at 10 bases. V lost 4 bases and J lost 2; bases outside the gene matches: 6. Germline values: CDR1 MGHRA, CDR2 YSYEKL. This CDR3 has 16 amino acids. CDR3 coding DNA: TGCGCCAGCAGCCGTGGACTAGCGGAGAACACAGATACGCAGTATTTT. It encodes CASSRGLAENTDTQYF.

In the case of this clonotype: This probably arose from a read error, given a far larger clone one base away. This chain joins TRBV12-3 or TRBV12-4 and TRBJ2-5; tentative D call: TRBD2 (6 bases). The J call may not be correct, given that the DNA end is closer to TRBJ2-1. The CDR3 consists of 14 residues. CDR3 loop: CASNGGASSGEQFF. The CDR3 DNA follows: TGTGCCAGCAACGGCGGGGCCTCTTCAGGGGAGCAGTTCTTC.

This clonotype was seen ten or more times. The chain employs TRBV5-1 and TRBJ2-7, with 7 nucleotides matching TRBD1. CDR3 length equals 18 residues. CDR1 is SGHRS, CDR2 YFSETQ, per germline. V shed 0 bases and J 4 bases; nucleotides not matched to a gene: 16. The CDR3 is CASSLGRNRQGRLYEQYF. The CDR3 DNA reads as TGCGCCAGCAGCTTGGGGCGAAACCGACAGGGCCGCCTATACGAGCAGTACTTC. Full variable domain (rest looked up from reference TRBV5-1 and TRBJ2-7): KAGVTQTPRYLIKTRGQQVTLSCSPISGHRSVSWYQQTPGQGLQFLFEYFSETQRNKGNFPGRFSGRQFSNSRSEMNVSTLELGDSALYLCASSLGRNRQGRLYEQYFGPGTRLTVT.

This clonotype was seen more than once but under ten times. The chain combines TRBV9 with TRBJ1-6, with TRBD1 matching 9 bases. The germline V gene has CDR1 SGDLS and CDR2 YYNGEE. The CDR3 contains 14 residues. The V gene end was trimmed by 0 bases and the J gene end by 10 bases; junction bases not matched to a gene: 2. The CDR3 region has the DNA TGTGCCAGCAGCGTAGGGACAGGGGCCTCACCCCTCCACTTT. It specifies CASSVGTGASPLHF.

This chain joins TRBV11-2 and TRBJ2-5, with 10 bases aligning to TRBD2. Germline lookup yields CDR1 SGHAT and CDR2 FQNNGV. The CDR3 length is 16 residues. Trimming at V came to 6 bases and at J to 4 bases, leaving 11 bases not matched to a gene. DNA for the CDR3: TGTGCCAGCAGTTTCGGAGCGGGAGGGCCAAGAGAGACCCAGTACTTC. Translation gives CASSFGAGGPRETQYF.

Ten or more counts support this clonotype. This chain connects TRBV28 to TRBJ2-7, with TRBD2 matching 8 bases. J lost 3 bases, V lost 6 bases, and 13 bases had no gene match. Germline V gene data show CDR1 as MDHEN and CDR2 as SYDVKM. CDR3 length: 16 amino acids. CDR3: CASRKAAGGVLYEQYF. CDR3 nucleotides: TGTGCCAGCAGGAAGGCCGCGGGAGGTGTACTCTACGAGCAGTACTTC.

This clonotype was recorded at least ten times. The chain employs TRBV27 and TRBJ2-5, with D unclear. V lost 7 bases, J lost 5 bases, and 11 bases lay in between. The V gene's germline CDR1 is MNHEY and CDR2 SMNVEV (reference sequence). The CDR3 extends over 12 amino acids. In DNA, the CDR3 is TGTGCCAGCATTGGGCTGTACGAGACCCAGTACTTC. It encodes CASIGLYETQYF.

The V gene is TRBV2, the J gene TRBJ1-3; D uncertain. Germline values: CDR1 SNHLY, CDR2 FYNNEI. The ends were cut back, 1 base at V and 0 bases at J, with 7 bases in the middle. CDR3 size: 15 residues. The CDR3 reads CASSEVGYSGNTIYF. The CDR3 DNA follows: TGTGCCAGCAGTGAAGTTGGGTACTCTGGAAACACCATATATTTT. The whole variable domain, filled in from reference TRBV2 and TRBJ1-3, reads EPEVTQTPSHQVTQMGQEVILRCVPISNHLYFYWYRQILGQKVEFLVSFYNNEISEKSEIFDDQFSVERPDGSNFTLKIRSTKLEDSAMYFCASSEVGYSGNTIYFGEGSWLTVV.

In its sample, this clonotype was seen many times. This chain links TRBV11-1 with TRBJ2-3; 10 positions agree with TRBD2. The CDR3 extends over 18 amino acids. Germline CDR1 is SGHAT and CDR2 is FQDESV (reference sequence). The V and J ends lost 1 base and 2 bases, in that order; junction bases with no gene match: 9. The CDR3, as DNA: TGTGCCAGCAGCTTAGAAGGCCTAGCGGGGGAAACCACAGATACGCAGTATTTT. Protein: CASSLEGLAGETTDTQYF.

This clonotype came up many times. V and J are TRBV18 and TRBJ1-2; no clear D gene. Germline V lookup: CDR1 KGHSH, CDR2 LQKENI. V lost 5 bases to trimming and J lost 5 bases, with 12 bases between them. CDR3 length: 13 residues. Here the CDR3 reads CASSFEAAYGYTF. CDR3 in DNA: TGTGCCAGCTCATTTGAGGCGGCATATGGCTACACCTTC.

As regards this clonotype: With a much larger clone just one base away, this may be a read error. The J gene is TRBJ1-5, the V gene TRBV28; D uncertain. CDR3 size: 12 residues. In germline, CDR1 is MDHEN, CDR2 SYDVKM. V lost 11 bases, J lost 7 bases, and 15 bases lay in between. This CDR3 reads CASTRSKQPQHF. The DNA for the CDR3 is TGTGCCTCAACGAGAAGTAAGCAGCCCCAGCATTTT. The whole variable domain, filled in from reference TRBV28 and TRBJ1-5, reads DVKVTQSSRYLVKRTGEKVFLECVQDMDHENMFWYRQDPGLGLRLIYFSYDVKMKEKGDIPEGYSVSREKKERFSLILESASTNQTSMYLCASTRSKQPQHFGDGTRLSIL.

This clonotype was counted a few times. The chain is built from TRBV12-3 or TRBV12-4 and TRBJ1-2; D call uncertain. V shed 1 base and J shed 4 bases, with 10 bases lying between them. The CDR3 extends over 14 amino acids. The CDR3 is CASSLGRRFYGYTF. The CDR3 DNA follows: TGTGCCAGCAGTTTAGGAAGGAGGTTCTATGGCTACACCTTC.

This clonotype showed up many times. V is TRBV28 and J is TRBJ1-5; TRBD1 is a possible D gene (6 bases). V lost 6 bases, J lost 5 bases, and 20 bases lay in between. Germline CDR1 reads MDHEN; CDR2 reads SYDVKM. The CDR3 extends over 16 amino acids. CDR3: CASSPNDRLQYQPQHF. CDR3 in DNA: TGTGCCAGCAGCCCGAACGACAGGTTACAATATCAGCCCCAGCATTTT.

This clonotype was seen a few times. The V gene is TRBV2, the J gene TRBJ2-7; the match to TRBD2 covers 9 bases. CDR1 and CDR2 from the germline V gene are SNHLY and FYNNEI. The J segment lost 6 bases and the V segment lost 5 bases, leaving 14 bases of the junction unmatched. The CDR3 extends over 16 amino acids. CDR3 nucleotide sequence: TGTGCCAGCAGTTCCCAGCTTTTTAGCGGGAGAGCCGAGCAGTACTTC. This translates into CASSSQLFSGRAEQYF.

This clonotype showed up many times. The chain is built from TRBV11-2 and TRBJ1-3, with 7 positions matching TRBD1. The CDR3 runs to 16 residues. Looked up from germline, CDR1 is SGHAT and CDR2 is FQNNGV. J lost 0 bases, V lost 3 bases, and 5 bases had no gene match. As DNA, the CDR3 is TGTGCCAGCAGCTTTACAGGGGATAGCTCTGGAAACACCATATATTTT. It is translated as CASSFTGDSSGNTIYF.

The chain carries TRBV3-1 and TRBJ1-2; D is undetermined. Germline V CDR1 and CDR2: LGHDT, YNNKEL (reference sequence). This CDR3 has 14 residues. Trimming took off 1 base at V and 4 bases at J, with 10 bases between the two ends. For the CDR3, the DNA is TGTGCCAGCAGCCAAGTTTCGAATTTCTATGGCTACACCTTC. Its protein product is CASSQVSNFYGYTF.

This clonotype came up many times. The chain is built from TRBV3-1 and TRBJ2-3; 8 bases line up with TRBD1. V shed 2 bases, J shed 1 base, and the junction held 8 bases outside the gene matches. The CDR3 is 17 residues long. Germline lookup yields CDR1 LGHDT and CDR2 YNNKEL (reference sequence). As DNA, the CDR3 is TGTGCCAGCAGCCAACCTGGGACAGGTTTTGGCACAGATACGCAGTATTTT. Translation: CASSQPGTGFGTDTQYF.